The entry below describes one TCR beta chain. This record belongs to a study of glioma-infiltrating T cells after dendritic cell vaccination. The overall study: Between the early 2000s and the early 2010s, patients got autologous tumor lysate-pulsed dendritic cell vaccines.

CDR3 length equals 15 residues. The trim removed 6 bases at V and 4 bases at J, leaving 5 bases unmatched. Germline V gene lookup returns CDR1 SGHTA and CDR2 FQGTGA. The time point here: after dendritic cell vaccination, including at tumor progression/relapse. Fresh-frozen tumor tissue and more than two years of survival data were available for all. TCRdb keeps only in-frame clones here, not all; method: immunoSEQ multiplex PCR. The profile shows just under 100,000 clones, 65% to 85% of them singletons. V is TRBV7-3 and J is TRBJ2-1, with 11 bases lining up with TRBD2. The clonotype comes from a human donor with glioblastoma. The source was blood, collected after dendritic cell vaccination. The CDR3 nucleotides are TGTGCCAGCAGTTCGGGACTAGCGGATTACAATGAGCAGTTCTTC. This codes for CASSSGLADYNEQFF. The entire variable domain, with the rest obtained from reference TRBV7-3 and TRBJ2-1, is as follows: GAGVSQTPSNKVTEKGKYVELRCDPISGHTALYWYRQSLGQGPEFLIYFQGTGAADDSGLPNDRFFAVRPEGSVSTLKIQRTERGDSAVYLCASSSGLADYNEQFFGPGTRLTVL.